The clone carrying this T cell receptor beta chain is labeled large. Antigen unknown. The sample belongs to a study of T cell responses to AZD1222 COVID-19 vaccine. Assay: immunoSEQ multiplex PCR; the TCRdb copy retains only in-frame clones and omits some. This table has 120,000 or so clones, 86% appearing once. The CDR3 length is 14 residues. Trimming removed 0 bases at V and 3 bases at J, with 9 bases between. Looked up from germline, CDR1 is WSHSY and CDR2 is SAAADI. Notes on the study in general: It was only after the peak T cell response that any repertoires were sampled.

Here the sequenced sample was peripheral blood, taken 28 days after the second AZD1222 dose. This sequence joins TRBV10-2 and TRBJ2-7; the D is unclear. This TCR was sampled from an adult who received the AZD1222 COVID-19 vaccine. The CDR3 bases are TGCGCCAGCAGTGAGTCTGGAAAGGGCTACGAGCAGTACTTC. As protein: CASSESGKGYEQYF.